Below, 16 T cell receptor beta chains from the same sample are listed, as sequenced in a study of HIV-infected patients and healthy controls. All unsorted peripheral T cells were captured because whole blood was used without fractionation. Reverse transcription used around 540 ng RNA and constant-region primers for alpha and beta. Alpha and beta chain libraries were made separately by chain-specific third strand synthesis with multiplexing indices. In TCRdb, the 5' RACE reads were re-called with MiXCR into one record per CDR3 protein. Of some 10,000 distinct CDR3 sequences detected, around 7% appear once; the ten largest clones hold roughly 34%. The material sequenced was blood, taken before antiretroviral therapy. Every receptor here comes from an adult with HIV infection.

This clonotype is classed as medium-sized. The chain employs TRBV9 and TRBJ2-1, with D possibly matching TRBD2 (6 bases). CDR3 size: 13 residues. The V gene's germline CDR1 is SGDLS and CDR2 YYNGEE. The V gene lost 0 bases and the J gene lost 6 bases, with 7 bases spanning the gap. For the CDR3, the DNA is TGTGCCAGCAGCGTAGCGACTAGCAATGAGCAGTTCTTC. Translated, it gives CASSVATSNEQFF.

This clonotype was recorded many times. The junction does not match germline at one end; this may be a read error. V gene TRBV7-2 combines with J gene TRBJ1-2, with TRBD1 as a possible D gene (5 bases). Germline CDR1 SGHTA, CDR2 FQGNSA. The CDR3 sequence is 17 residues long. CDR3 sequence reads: CASSLAGAGEGVYGYTF. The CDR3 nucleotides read TGTGCCAGCAGCCTAGCGGGCGCGGGGGAAGGGGTCTATGGCTACACCTTC.

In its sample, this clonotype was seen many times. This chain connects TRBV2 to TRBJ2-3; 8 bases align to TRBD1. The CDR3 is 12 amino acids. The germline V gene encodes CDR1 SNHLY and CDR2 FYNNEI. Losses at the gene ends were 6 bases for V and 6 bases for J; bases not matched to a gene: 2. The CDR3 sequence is CASRDRADTQYF. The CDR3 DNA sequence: TGTGCCAGCAGGGACAGGGCGGATACGCAGTATTTT.

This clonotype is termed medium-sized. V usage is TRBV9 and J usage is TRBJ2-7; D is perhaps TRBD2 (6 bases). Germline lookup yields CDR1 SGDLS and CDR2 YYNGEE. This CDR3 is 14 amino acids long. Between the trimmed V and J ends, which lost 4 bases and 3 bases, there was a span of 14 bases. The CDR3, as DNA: TGTGCCAGCAGCCTCGACGGAGGGGTCTACGAGCAGTACTTC. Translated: CASSLDGGVYEQYF.

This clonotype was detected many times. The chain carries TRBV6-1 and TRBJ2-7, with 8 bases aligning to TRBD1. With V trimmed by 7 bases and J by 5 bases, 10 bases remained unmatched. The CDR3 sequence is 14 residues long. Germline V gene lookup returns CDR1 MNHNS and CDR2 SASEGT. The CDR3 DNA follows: TGTGCCAGCACGTTGACAGGGGTTGGAAACGAGCAGTACTTC. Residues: CASTLTGVGNEQYF.

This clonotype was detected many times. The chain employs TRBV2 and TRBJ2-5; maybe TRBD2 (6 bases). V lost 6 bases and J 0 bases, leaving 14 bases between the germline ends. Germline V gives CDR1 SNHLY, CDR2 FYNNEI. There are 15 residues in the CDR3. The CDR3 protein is CASSHHIADQETQYF. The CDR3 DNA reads TGTGCCAGCAGCCACCACATAGCGGACCAAGAGACCCAGTACTTC.

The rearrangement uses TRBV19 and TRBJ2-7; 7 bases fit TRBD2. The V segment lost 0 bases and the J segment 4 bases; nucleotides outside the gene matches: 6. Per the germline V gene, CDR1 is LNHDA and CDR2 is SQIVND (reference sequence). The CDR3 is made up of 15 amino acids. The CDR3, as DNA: TGTGCCAGTAGTATAGATGCGGGACTACCTTACGAGCAGTACTTC. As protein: CASSIDAGLPYEQYF.

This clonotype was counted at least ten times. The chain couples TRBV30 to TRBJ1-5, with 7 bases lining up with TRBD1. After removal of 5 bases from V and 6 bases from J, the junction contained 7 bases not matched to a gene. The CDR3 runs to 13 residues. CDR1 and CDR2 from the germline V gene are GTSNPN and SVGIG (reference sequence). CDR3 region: CAWATGAGQPQHF. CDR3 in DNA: TGTGCCTGGGCTACAGGGGCCGGTCAGCCCCAGCATTTT.

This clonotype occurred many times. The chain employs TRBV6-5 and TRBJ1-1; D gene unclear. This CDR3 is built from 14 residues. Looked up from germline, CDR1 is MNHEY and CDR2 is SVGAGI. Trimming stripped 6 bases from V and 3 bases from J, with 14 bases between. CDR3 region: CASRPREYDTEAFF. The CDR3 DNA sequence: TGTGCCAGCAGGCCCCGGGAGTATGACACTGAAGCTTTCTTT.

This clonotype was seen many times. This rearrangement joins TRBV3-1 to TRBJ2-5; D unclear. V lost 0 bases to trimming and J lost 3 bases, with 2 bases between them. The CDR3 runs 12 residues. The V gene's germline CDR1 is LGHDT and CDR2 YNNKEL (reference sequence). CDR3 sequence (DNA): TGTGCCAGCAGCCAAGAGGAAGAGACCCAGTACTTC. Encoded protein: CASSQEEETQYF.

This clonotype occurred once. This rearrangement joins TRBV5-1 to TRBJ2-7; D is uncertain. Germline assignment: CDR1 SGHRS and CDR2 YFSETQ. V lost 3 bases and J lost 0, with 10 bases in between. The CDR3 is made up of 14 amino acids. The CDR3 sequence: CASSSSPSSYEQYF. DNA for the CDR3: TGCGCCAGCAGCTCCTCGCCCAGCTCCTACGAGCAGTACTTC.

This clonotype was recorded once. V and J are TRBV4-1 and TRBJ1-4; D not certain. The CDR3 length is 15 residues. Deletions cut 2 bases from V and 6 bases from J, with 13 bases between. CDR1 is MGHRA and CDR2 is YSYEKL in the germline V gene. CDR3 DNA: TGCGCCAGCAGCCAAAAGACGGGATCTCATGAAAAACTGTTTTTT. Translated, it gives CASSQKTGSHEKLFF.

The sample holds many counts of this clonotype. The CDR3 nucleotides are TGCAGCGCCATGACTAGCGGGGAACAGACCCAGTACTTC. Residues: CSAMTSGEQTQYF. V is TRBV29-1 and J is TRBJ2-5; 11 bases map to TRBD2. V shed 7 bases, J shed 6 bases, and the junction held 7 bases outside the gene matches. Per the germline V gene, CDR1 is SQVTM and CDR2 is ANQGSEA. The CDR3 length is 13 residues.

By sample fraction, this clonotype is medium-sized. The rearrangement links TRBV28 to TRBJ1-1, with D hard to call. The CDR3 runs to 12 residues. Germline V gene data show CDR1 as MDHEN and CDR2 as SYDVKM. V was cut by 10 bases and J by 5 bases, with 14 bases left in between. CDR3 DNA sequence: TGTGCCACCTACTTGGGTGGAACTGAAGCTTTCTTT. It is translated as CATYLGGTEAFF.

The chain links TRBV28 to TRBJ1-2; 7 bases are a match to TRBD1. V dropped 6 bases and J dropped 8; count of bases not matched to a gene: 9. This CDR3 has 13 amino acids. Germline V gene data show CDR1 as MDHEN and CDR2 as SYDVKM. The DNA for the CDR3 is TGTGCCAGCAGCCACGCGGGGACAGAGGGCTACACCTTC. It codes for CASSHAGTEGYTF.

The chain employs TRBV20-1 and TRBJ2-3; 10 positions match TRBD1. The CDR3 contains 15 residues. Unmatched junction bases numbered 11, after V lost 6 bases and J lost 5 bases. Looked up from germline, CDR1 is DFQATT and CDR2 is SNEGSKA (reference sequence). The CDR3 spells CSAQAGTGAEDTQYF. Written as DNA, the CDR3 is TGCAGTGCCCAGGCGGGGACAGGGGCGGAAGATACGCAGTATTTT.